The 12 T cell receptor beta chains in this list originate from one sample, sequenced in a study of T cells in narcolepsy. Here immunoSEQ multiplex PCR was the method, and the copy in TCRdb shows in-frame clones only, minus some. This sample has around 28,000 clones, with roughly 78% found just once. The sample comprised CD45RA- memory CD4+ T cells from PBMCs. Source of these receptors: a human donor with narcolepsy.

Note on this clone: The germline gene is not matched at one end of the junction; a read error may be the cause. CDR3 coding DNA: TGTGCCAGCAGCTTAGGTATATCGGGAGGACGATACAATGGGCAGTTCTTC. It is translated as CASSLGISGGRYNGQFF. This chain uses TRBV7-8 with TRBJ2-1, with 7 positions matching TRBD2. The CDR3 length is 17 residues. CDR1 SGHVS and CDR2 FQNEAQ come from the germline V gene.

This clone was counted between two and nine times. The chain links TRBV20-1 to TRBJ2-7, with no clear D. The V end was cut by 0 bases, the J end by 3 bases, with 3 bases between. The CDR3 is 11 residues long. Germline CDR1 is DFQATT and CDR2 is SNEGSKA (reference sequence). Here the CDR3 DNA reads TGCAGTGCTAGAGAGATCTACGAGCAGTACTTC. Residues: CSAREIYEQYF.

Comment on this clone: Other DNA sequences from this sample encode an identical CDR3 as well. The chain uses TRBV7-9 and TRBJ1-5, with D possibly matching TRBD1 (5 bases). From germline, CDR1 is SEHNR and CDR2 FQNEAQ (reference sequence). V was cut by 5 bases and J by 5 bases, with 10 bases left in between. This CDR3 contains 13 residues. The CDR3 DNA reads TGTGCCAGCAGCCCGCAAGGGGATCAGCCCCAGCATTTT. Translated, it gives CASSPQGDQPQHF.

This chain links TRBV2 with TRBJ1-1; D is unclear. V gave up 5 bases and J gave up 1 base, with 5 bases separating them. The CDR3 length is 12 residues. Per germline, CDR1 SNHLY and CDR2 FYNNEI. The CDR3 protein is CASSQQNTEAFF. CDR3 nucleotide sequence: TGTGCCAGCAGTCAACAGAACACTGAAGCTTTCTTT.

The chain couples TRBV7-9 to TRBJ1-2; D unclear. The CDR3 has 16 amino acids. Germline CDR1 and CDR2: SEHNR and FQNEAQ (reference sequence). Trimming left V 4 bases short and J 0 bases short, with 15 bases between. The CDR3, as DNA: TGTGCCAGCAGCTCGGACTCGCTATTTTCTAACTATGGCTACACCTTC. Its translation is CASSSDSLFSNYGYTF.

This chain links TRBV30 with TRBJ2-2; 9 bases align to TRBD1. Trimming removed 0 bases from V and 7 bases from J; junction bases left unmatched: 3. The CDR3 length is 14 residues. The germline CDR1 and CDR2 sequences are GTSNPN and SVGIG (reference sequence). The CDR3 DNA reads as TGTGCCTGGAGTGTAGGGGACAGGGTCGGGGAGCTGTTTTTT. Its protein product is CAWSVGDRVGELFF.

This clone has a handful of counts. J is TRBJ2-6 and V is TRBV5-6; 8 nucleotides line up with TRBD1. CDR1 and CDR2 (germline): SGHDT, YYEEEE. The CDR3 is 16 residues long. The J segment lost 1 base and the V segment lost 0 bases, leaving 0 bases of the junction unmatched. The CDR3 protein is CASSLGTGSGANVLTF. Written as DNA, the CDR3 is TGTGCCAGCAGCTTGGGGACAGGGTCTGGGGCCAACGTCCTGACTTTC.

The chain has TRBV11-2 and TRBJ1-1; D may be TRBD1 (5 bases). V was clipped by 5 bases and J by 4 bases, with 20 bases between them. Per germline, CDR1 SGHAT and CDR2 FQNNGV. This CDR3 region has 16 residues. The CDR3 spells CASSTGGARGGTEAFF. The CDR3 coding sequence is TGTGCCAGCAGCACAGGCGGGGCGAGGGGCGGCACTGAAGCTTTCTTT.

The V call is TRBV6-5, the J call TRBJ1-1, with D unclear. V shed 5 bases and J shed 8 bases, with 15 bases lying between them. The CDR3 sequence is 13 residues long. Germline values: CDR1 MNHEY, CDR2 SVGAGI. Here the CDR3 reads CASSEAQYGEAFF. Here the CDR3 DNA reads TGTGCCAGCAGTGAAGCCCAGTACGGGGAAGCTTTCTTT.

This clone was counted a single time. The J gene is TRBJ2-3, the V gene TRBV5-1; D unresolved. Trimming cost V 7 bases and J 2 bases, with 20 bases left between them. The CDR3 is 16 residues long. Germline CDR1 is SGHRS and CDR2 is YFSETQ. The CDR3 loop reads CASHQLAALYTDTQYF. The CDR3 region has the DNA TGCGCCAGCCACCAGTTGGCAGCGCTGTACACAGATACGCAGTATTTT.

This clone was counted once. CDR3 loop: CAIENQMYGYTF. CDR3 DNA: TGTGCCATCGAGAACCAGATGTATGGCTACACCTTC. V is TRBV2 and J is TRBJ1-2; D gene ambiguous. The CDR3 consists of 12 residues. Trimming removed 10 bases at V and 5 bases at J, with 14 bases between. Germline-derived CDR1 and CDR2 are SNHLY and FYNNEI.

The chain links TRBV18 to TRBJ2-3; D might be TRBD2 (5 bases). Deletions cut 3 bases from V and 1 base from J, with 11 bases between. Germline-derived CDR1 and CDR2 are KGHSH and LQKENI. The length of the CDR3 is 15 residues. The CDR3 nucleotides read TGTGCCAGCTCACCGCCGGGGTGGGGCACAGATACGCAGTATTTT. This translates into CASSPPGWGTDTQYF.